This T cell receptor beta chain was recovered during a study of Graves' ophthalmopathy and Graves' hyperthyroidism. Findings and limits, study-wide: Discriminating ophthalmopathy from stable hyperthyroidism, a 13-signature model attained a sensitivity of 85% to 90% and a specificity of around 81%. The authors also found most expanded thyroid clonotypes above 0.001 frequency in blood.

For this clonotype: Antigen unknown.

TCR beta CDR3 regions were amplified from RNA transcripts. First-round RT-PCR used HTBI primers; second-round multiplex PCR followed. TCRdb passed the multiplex PCR reads through MiXCR, listing each CDR3 protein once. The sample holds about 1.1 million distinct CDR3 sequences, about two fifths seen once. The CDR3 covers 14 residues. Trimming cost V 6 bases and J 1 base, with 12 bases left between them. The rearrangement joins TRBV12-3 or TRBV12-4 to TRBJ2-5, with a possible D match to TRBD1 (5 bases). This receptor was taken from an adult man with Graves' hyperthyroidism. Source material: peripheral blood or thyroid tissue (not recorded which). The CDR3 loop reads CASRRQGFQETQYF. CDR3 coding DNA: TGTGCCAGCAGACGGCAGGGTTTCCAAGAGACCCAGTACTTC.